These 7 T cell receptor beta chains originate from one sample sequenced in a study of glioma-infiltrating T cells after dendritic cell vaccination. Method: immunoSEQ multiplex PCR; TCRdb's copy keeps in-frame clones and lacks some. The table has 100,000 or so clones, about 90% seen once. Time point denoted: after dendritic cell vaccination, including at tumor progression/relapse. Sequenced here: blood, sampled after dendritic cell vaccination. Every receptor here comes from a human donor with glioblastoma.

The rearrangement links TRBV2 to TRBJ2-7; 12 bases align to TRBD2. There are 15 residues in the CDR3. CDR1 is SNHLY, CDR2 FYNNEI, per germline. V trimming: 6 bases; J trimming: 6 bases; junction bases outside the gene matches: 9. CDR3 sequence reads: CASSDGLAGSLEQYF. The CDR3 DNA sequence: TGTGCCAGCAGCGACGGACTAGCGGGAAGCCTCGAGCAGTACTTC. The entire variable domain, with the rest obtained from reference TRBV2 and TRBJ2-7, is as follows: EPEVTQTPSHQVTQMGQEVILRCVPISNHLYFYWYRQILGQKVEFLVSFYNNEISEKSEIFDDQFSVERPDGSNFTLKIRSTKLEDSAMYFCASSDGLAGSLEQYFGPGTRLTVT.

This rearrangement joins TRBV6-5 to TRBJ2-7; D is perhaps TRBD1 (6 bases). Germline V CDR1 and CDR2: MNHEY, SVGAGI. The CDR3 covers 14 residues. The V end was cut by 2 bases, the J end by 2 bases, with 10 bases between. The CDR3: CASSYRGQTYEQYF. The CDR3 DNA reads as TGTGCCAGCAGTTACCGGGGACAAACCTACGAGCAGTACTTC.

The chain combines TRBV27 with TRBJ2-7, with 9 bases matching TRBD1. The V gene's germline CDR1 is MNHEY and CDR2 SMNVEV (reference sequence). Unmatched junction bases numbered 16, after V lost 11 bases and J lost 2 bases. The CDR3 extends over 16 amino acids. The CDR3 reads CASRRTGGPNTYEQYF. The CDR3 DNA follows: TGTGCCTCCCGAAGAACAGGGGGCCCAAATACCTACGAGCAGTACTTC.

The gene calls are TRBV4-1 and TRBJ2-3, with 12 bases aligning to TRBD2. V shed 3 bases and J 6 bases; nucleotides not matched to a gene: 7. The CDR3 loop spans 16 amino acids. Germline V gene data show CDR1 as MGHRA and CDR2 as YSYEKL. The CDR3 is CASSQPGLAGLDTQYF. CDR3 DNA: TGCGCCAGCAGCCAGCCCGGACTAGCGGGACTGGATACGCAGTATTTT.

The count of this clone is one. In DNA, the CDR3 is TGTGCCAGCATAGGGCAGGGAGGGGAGCTGTTTTTT. It is translated as CASIGQGGELFF. The chain joins TRBV27 to TRBJ2-2, with D perhaps TRBD1 (5 bases). From germline, CDR1 is MNHEY and CDR2 SMNVEV (reference sequence). Trimming took off 7 bases at V and 8 bases at J, with 11 bases between the two ends. The CDR3 is 12 residues long.

V is TRBV7-9 and J is TRBJ2-7; TRBD2 agrees at 9 bases. Germline V gene sequence: CDR1 SEHNR, CDR2 FQNEAQ (reference sequence). This CDR3 contains 14 residues. The trim removed 2 bases at V and 4 bases at J, leaving 3 bases unmatched. The CDR3 here is CASSLPAGGYEQYF. The CDR3 DNA reads as TGTGCCAGCAGCTTACCAGCGGGGGGTTACGAGCAGTACTTC.

J is TRBJ2-5 and V is TRBV5-1, with D possibly matching TRBD1 (5 bases). Germline lookup yields CDR1 SGHRS and CDR2 YFSETQ. V gave up 2 bases and J gave up 3 bases, with 8 bases separating them. The CDR3 is 13 residues long. The DNA for the CDR3 is TGCGCCAGCAGCTTTCAAGGGGAAGAGACCCAGTACTTC. This gives the protein CASSFQGEETQYF. Together with reference TRBV5-1 and TRBJ2-5, the CDR3 gives the full variable domain: KAGVTQTPRYLIKTRGQQVTLSCSPISGHRSVSWYQQTPGQGLQFLFEYFSETQRNKGNFPGRFSGRQFSNSRSEMNVSTLELGDSALYLCASSFQGEETQYFGPGTRLLVL.